This is a list of T cell receptor beta chains from one sample in a study of blood T cell repertoires in COVID-19. Generated by immunoSEQ multiplex PCR, the TCRdb table keeps only in-frame clones and is missing some. The sample lists 250,000 to 350,000 clones; about nine tenths were seen once. The sequencing sample was made of PBMCs or T cells enriched from blood (not recorded which). These receptors were taken from a man aged 55 to 69 who had recovered from COVID-19. Both conserved end residues are part of each CDR3. The D gene is left open where the match is weak. The size of a clone is reported for some rows only, either as once, few or many, or as a class for expanded clones.

abundance: NA; d_gene: NA; j_gene: TRBJ2-7; v_gene: TRBV12-1; CDR3nt: NA; CDR3aa: CASSFALGTSGYEQYF
abundance: NA; d_gene: TRBD1; j_gene: TRBJ2-3; v_gene: TRBV24-1; CDR3nt: TGTGCCACCAGTTCAGGGGGCGGCACAGATACGCAGTATTTT; CDR3aa: CATSSGGGTDTQYF
abundance: NA; d_gene: NA; j_gene: TRBJ1-4; v_gene: TRBV5-5; CDR3nt: TGTGCCAGCAGCTTCCTTGTCGGGACTAATGAAAAACTGTTTTTT; CDR3aa: CASSFLVGTNEKLFF
abundance: few; d_gene: NA; j_gene: TRBJ1-1; v_gene: TRBV12-3/TRBV12-4; CDR3nt: TGTGCCAGCAGTCCCCGGGAGGGAACTGAAGCTTTCTTT; CDR3aa: CASSPREGTEAFF
abundance: NA; d_gene: TRBD2; j_gene: TRBJ2-3; v_gene: TRBV5-1; CDR3nt: TGCGCCAGCAGCTTGATAGCGGGAGTTTCAGATACGCAGTATTTT; CDR3aa: CASSLIAGVSDTQYF
abundance: NA; d_gene: TRBD1; j_gene: TRBJ2-3; v_gene: TRBV2; CDR3nt: TGTGCCAGCAGTGAAGTCCGGACAGGGGAAGAAGCAGATACGCAGTATTTT; CDR3aa: CASSEVRTGEEADTQYF
abundance: NA; d_gene: NA; j_gene: TRBJ1-2; v_gene: TRBV7-9; CDR3nt: TGTGCCAGCAGCGTGAACAGGGCCGGCTACACCTTC; CDR3aa: CASSVNRAGYTF
abundance: NA; d_gene: TRBD2; j_gene: TRBJ2-7; v_gene: TRBV6-1; CDR3nt: TGTGCCAGCAGTGAAGGGACTAGCGGCTCCTACGAGCAGTACTTC; CDR3aa: CASSEGTSGSYEQYF
abundance: NA; d_gene: TRBD1; j_gene: TRBJ2-7; v_gene: TRBV9; CDR3nt: TGTGCCAGCAGCGTATCCGGGACAGGTGGCTACGAGCAGTACTTC; CDR3aa: CASSVSGTGGYEQYF
abundance: NA; d_gene: NA; j_gene: TRBJ2-1; v_gene: TRBV7-8; CDR3nt: TGTGCCAGCAGCTTGGTCTGGCGGGGGCCTTTTGTAGATGAGCAGTTCTTC; CDR3aa: CASSLVWRGPFVDEQFF
abundance: NA; d_gene: NA; j_gene: TRBJ1-2; v_gene: TRBV6-2/TRBV6-3; CDR3nt: TGTGCCAGCAGTTACTCGAATTCGGTGGGCTACACCTTC; CDR3aa: CASSYSNSVGYTF
abundance: NA; d_gene: NA; j_gene: TRBJ2-7; v_gene: TRBV6-4; CDR3nt: TGTGCCAGCAGTGATCCCGCGGGTCCCTACGAGCAGTACTTC; CDR3aa: CASSDPAGPYEQYF
abundance: NA; d_gene: TRBD1; j_gene: TRBJ2-5; v_gene: TRBV6-6; CDR3nt: TGTGCCAGCAGTCGAAGGGGGCGGGAAGAGACCCAGTACTTC; CDR3aa: CASSRRGREETQYF
abundance: NA; d_gene: NA; j_gene: TRBJ2-1; v_gene: TRBV27; CDR3nt: TGTGCCAGCAGCCAGGTTAACAATGAGCAGTTCTTC; CDR3aa: CASSQVNNEQFF
abundance: few; d_gene: NA; j_gene: TRBJ1-2; v_gene: TRBV30; CDR3nt: TGTGCCTGGGGGGCCGGGGCAGGAGGGGACTATGGCTACACCTTC; CDR3aa: CAWGAGAGGDYGYTF
abundance: NA; d_gene: NA; j_gene: TRBJ1-4; v_gene: TRBV6-5; CDR3nt: TGTGCCAGCAGTTACTCTCCGGGAGGGTATGAAAAACTGTTTTTT; CDR3aa: CASSYSPGGYEKLFF
abundance: NA; d_gene: NA; j_gene: TRBJ1-5; v_gene: TRBV29-1; CDR3nt: TGCAGCGTTGGAGAGGCCAGCAATCAGCCCCAGCATTTT; CDR3aa: CSVGEASNQPQHF
abundance: once; d_gene: TRBD1; j_gene: TRBJ1-6; v_gene: TRBV7-2; CDR3nt: TGTGCCAGCAGCCCACAGACAGGGAAAAAGGCGCCCCTCCACTTT; CDR3aa: CASSPQTGKKAPLHF
abundance: NA; d_gene: NA; j_gene: TRBJ1-6; v_gene: TRBV6-5; CDR3nt: TGTGCCAGCAGTCTGGTCCAGGGGAATTCACCCCTCCACTTT; CDR3aa: CASSLVQGNSPLHF
abundance: NA; d_gene: NA; j_gene: TRBJ2-7; v_gene: TRBV10-3; CDR3nt: TGTGCCACAGGGAATCGGGCGGACGAGCAGTACTTC; CDR3aa: CATGNRADEQYF
abundance: NA; d_gene: NA; j_gene: TRBJ2-7; v_gene: TRBV27; CDR3nt: TGTGCCAGCAGTCCCCCGGGTCTTTCTTCCTACGAGCAGTACTTC; CDR3aa: CASSPPGLSSYEQYF
abundance: NA; d_gene: TRBD2; j_gene: TRBJ2-1; v_gene: TRBV5-4; CDR3nt: TGTGCCAGCAGCTTGAGTCGGAGCGGGAGAGGCTACAATGAGCAGTTCTTC; CDR3aa: CASSLSRSGRGYNEQFF
abundance: NA; d_gene: NA; j_gene: TRBJ2-1; v_gene: TRBV6-5; CDR3nt: TGTGCCAGCATACCAACAGGAGCTACGTACAATGAGCAGTTCTTC; CDR3aa: CASIPTGATYNEQFF
abundance: few; d_gene: TRBD1; j_gene: TRBJ1-4; v_gene: TRBV30; CDR3nt: TGTGCCTGGGCGAGACAGGGGATAGGAAAACTGTTTTTT; CDR3aa: CAWARQGIGKLFF
abundance: NA; d_gene: NA; j_gene: TRBJ1-5; v_gene: TRBV29-1; CDR3nt: TGCAGCGTTGCCGGAGGGAATGGCAATCAGCCCCAGCATTTT; CDR3aa: CSVAGGNGNQPQHF
abundance: NA; d_gene: NA; j_gene: TRBJ1-2; v_gene: TRBV29-1; CDR3nt: TGCAGCGTAGACAGGTTTTATTATGGCTACACCTTC; CDR3aa: CSVDRFYYGYTF
abundance: NA; d_gene: TRBD2; j_gene: TRBJ2-1; v_gene: TRBV27; CDR3nt: TGTGCCAGCAGTTTATCGGGCTGGCGGGAGGGCCTCAATGAGCAGTTCTTC; CDR3aa: CASSLSGWREGLNEQFF
abundance: NA; d_gene: TRBD2; j_gene: TRBJ2-5; v_gene: TRBV2; CDR3nt: TGTGCCAGCGGGTCGACTAGCGGGAGTTCAGAGACCCAGTACTTC; CDR3aa: CASGSTSGSSETQYF
abundance: NA; d_gene: NA; j_gene: TRBJ2-2; v_gene: TRBV5-6; CDR3nt: TGTGCCAGCACCAAAACCGGGGAGCTGTTTTTT; CDR3aa: CASTKTGELFF
abundance: NA; d_gene: TRBD1; j_gene: TRBJ1-3; v_gene: TRBV9; CDR3nt: TGTGCCAGCAGCTCCCGGGACAGAGGCTTAGGAAACACCATATATTTT; CDR3aa: CASSSRDRGLGNTIYF
abundance: once; d_gene: NA; j_gene: TRBJ2-2; v_gene: TRBV5-3; CDR3nt: TGTGCCAGAAGCTTGGTCTGCCGACATCTCTTCCCCTCGAACACCGGGGAGCTGTTTTTT; CDR3aa: CARSLVCRHLFPSNTGELFF
abundance: once; d_gene: NA; j_gene: TRBJ2-2; v_gene: TRBV5-4; CDR3nt: TGTGCCAGCAGCTTGGGCGGGGACACCGGGGAGCTGTTTTTT; CDR3aa: CASSLGGDTGELFF
abundance: NA; d_gene: NA; j_gene: TRBJ2-7; v_gene: TRBV5-4; CDR3nt: TGTGCCAGCAGCCCCCGGTCCGTCAACGCCGAGCAGTACTTC; CDR3aa: CASSPRSVNAEQYF
abundance: NA; d_gene: TRBD1; j_gene: TRBJ1-2; v_gene: TRBV19; CDR3nt: TGTGCCAGTAGTATGGGGAGGGACAGGCCCTCCTATGGCTACACCTTC; CDR3aa: CASSMGRDRPSYGYTF
abundance: NA; d_gene: TRBD2; j_gene: TRBJ2-5; v_gene: TRBV6-1; CDR3nt: TGTGCCAGCAGTGAAGCTTACGGACTAGCGGGGGGGCGGGAGACCCAGTACTTC; CDR3aa: CASSEAYGLAGGRETQYF
abundance: NA; d_gene: NA; j_gene: TRBJ1-1; v_gene: TRBV27; CDR3nt: TGTGCCAGCAGTTACAGGGTGTTGGGCACTGAAGCTTTCTTT; CDR3aa: CASSYRVLGTEAFF
abundance: NA; d_gene: TRBD2; j_gene: TRBJ2-1; v_gene: TRBV5-1; CDR3nt: TGCGCCAGCAGCTTCTTAGCGGGGGACAATGAGCAGTTCTTC; CDR3aa: CASSFLAGDNEQFF
abundance: few; d_gene: TRBD1; j_gene: TRBJ2-7; v_gene: TRBV6-5; CDR3nt: TGTGCCAGCAGTTGGGACAGGGCCCTGGGAGAGCAGTACTTC; CDR3aa: CASSWDRALGEQYF
abundance: NA; d_gene: TRBD1; j_gene: TRBJ1-1; v_gene: TRBV4-1; CDR3nt: TGCGCCAGCAGCCAATTGTACAGGGGAGCCCGGAGCTTCTTT; CDR3aa: CASSQLYRGARSFF
abundance: few; d_gene: NA; j_gene: TRBJ1-1; v_gene: TRBV29-1; CDR3nt: TGCAGCGTTGAAAAGCCCAACGCCGCTGAAGCTTTCTTT; CDR3aa: CSVEKPNAAEAFF
abundance: NA; d_gene: TRBD2; j_gene: TRBJ2-1; v_gene: TRBV19; CDR3nt: TGTGCCAGTACCCTAGCGGGGGGGCGATACAATGAGCAGTTCTTC; CDR3aa: CASTLAGGRYNEQFF
abundance: NA; d_gene: NA; j_gene: TRBJ1-1; v_gene: TRBV11-3; CDR3nt: TGTGCCAGCACCTCTACAACAGGCCGTTTCACTGAAGCTTTCTTT; CDR3aa: CASTSTTGRFTEAFF
abundance: NA; d_gene: NA; j_gene: TRBJ1-1; v_gene: TRBV24-1; CDR3nt: TGTGCCACCAGTGATGGGACTGGAGAAGCTTTCTTT; CDR3aa: CATSDGTGEAFF
abundance: NA; d_gene: TRBD1; j_gene: TRBJ1-1; v_gene: TRBV5-4; CDR3nt: TGTGCCAGCGGCGGACAGGGAATCACTGAAGCTTTCTTT; CDR3aa: CASGGQGITEAFF
abundance: once; d_gene: NA; j_gene: TRBJ2-2; v_gene: TRBV9; CDR3nt: TGTGCCAGCAGCGAAAGTTACTACACCGGGGAGCTGTTTTTT; CDR3aa: CASSESYYTGELFF
abundance: NA; d_gene: NA; j_gene: TRBJ2-1; v_gene: TRBV11-3; CDR3nt: TGTGCCAGCAGCTTAGAACAGTACAATGAGCAGTTCTTC; CDR3aa: CASSLEQYNEQFF
abundance: few; d_gene: NA; j_gene: TRBJ2-7; v_gene: TRBV20-1; CDR3nt: TGCAGTGCTAGTCAAGGGGGACCCTACGAGCAGTACTTC; CDR3aa: CSASQGGPYEQYF
abundance: NA; d_gene: TRBD1; j_gene: TRBJ1-4; v_gene: TRBV9; CDR3nt: TGTGCCAGCAGCGTAGGGATGACAGGGTATGAAAAACTGTTTTTT; CDR3aa: CASSVGMTGYEKLFF
abundance: NA; d_gene: NA; j_gene: TRBJ1-1; v_gene: TRBV6-2/TRBV6-3; CDR3nt: TGTGCCAGCAGTTACCTACCGAGAAGACAGGTGAGATTTACTGAAGCTTTCTTT; CDR3aa: CASSYLPRRQVRFTEAFF
abundance: NA; d_gene: NA; j_gene: TRBJ2-3; v_gene: TRBV2; CDR3nt: TGTGCCAGCAGTGGCGGGACGACAAACACAGATACGCAGTATTTT; CDR3aa: CASSGGTTNTDTQYF
abundance: NA; d_gene: TRBD2; j_gene: TRBJ2-3; v_gene: TRBV6-1; CDR3nt: TGTGCCAGCAGTGAGGGACTAGCACTCGGGGCAGATACGCAGTATTTT; CDR3aa: CASSEGLALGADTQYF
abundance: NA; d_gene: NA; j_gene: TRBJ1-5; v_gene: TRBV24-1; CDR3nt: TGTGCCACCGGCCGAGACAGTAAGCAGCCCCAGCATTTT; CDR3aa: CATGRDSKQPQHF
abundance: NA; d_gene: TRBD2; j_gene: TRBJ2-1; v_gene: TRBV6-5; CDR3nt: TGTGCCAGCAGCCAAGCGGGGAGCCCCTACAATGAGCAGTTCTTC; CDR3aa: CASSQAGSPYNEQFF
abundance: NA; d_gene: TRBD2; j_gene: TRBJ2-1; v_gene: TRBV4-1; CDR3nt: TGCGCCAGCAGCCAAACTTTGGGGGGAGGGAACAATGAGCAGTTCTTC; CDR3aa: CASSQTLGGGNNEQFF
abundance: NA; d_gene: TRBD2; j_gene: TRBJ2-4; v_gene: TRBV2; CDR3nt: TGTGCCAGCAGTGGAAGGACTAGCGGGGGCGGGACGAGCAAAAACATTCAGTACTTC; CDR3aa: CASSGRTSGGGTSKNIQYF